This is a list of T cell receptor beta chains from one sample in a study of T cell changes during pregnancy in multiple sclerosis. The protocol was immunoSEQ multiplex PCR, while the TCRdb copy is restricted to in-frame clones and leaves out a portion. The data hold 50,000 to 60,000 clones, with approximately 92% observed a single time. The specimen was CD4+ T cells from peripheral blood mononuclear cells, collected after pregnancy. Every receptor here comes from a female donor in good health, enrolled as a control in a pregnancy study. Each CDR3 is given with its conserved first and last residue. A D gene is named only where the DNA matches it firmly. Rows may omit the clone size; those that give it use once, few, many or a size class.

abundance: once; j_gene: TRBJ2-1; d_gene: -; v_gene: TRBV14; CDR3aa: CASSRYGGPSNEQFF; CDR3nt: TGTGCCAGCAGCCGCTACGGGGGGCCGAGTAATGAGCAGTTCTTC
abundance: -; j_gene: TRBJ2-2; d_gene: TRBD1; v_gene: TRBV18; CDR3aa: CASSSDRGAGELFF; CDR3nt: TGTGCCAGCTCATCCGACAGGGGGGCCGGGGAGCTGTTTTTT
abundance: -; j_gene: TRBJ1-3; d_gene: -; v_gene: TRBV2; CDR3aa: CASGRPGNTIYF; CDR3nt: TGTGCCAGCGGGAGGCCTGGAAACACCATATATTTT
abundance: -; j_gene: TRBJ1-4; d_gene: -; v_gene: TRBV6-5; CDR3aa: CASRTTNEKLFF; CDR3nt: TGTGCCAGCAGGACTACCAATGAAAAACTGTTTTTT
abundance: -; j_gene: TRBJ2-7; d_gene: TRBD1; v_gene: TRBV18; CDR3aa: CASQELGQGGHEQYF; CDR3nt: TGTGCCAGCCAAGAATTGGGACAGGGAGGCCACGAGCAGTACTTC
abundance: -; j_gene: TRBJ1-1; d_gene: -; v_gene: TRBV18; CDR3aa: CASSSRVIADTEAFF; CDR3nt: TGTGCCAGCTCGTCCAGGGTTATCGCTGACACTGAAGCTTTCTTT
abundance: -; j_gene: TRBJ1-6; d_gene: TRBD1; v_gene: TRBV13; CDR3aa: CASSPGGTKNSPLHF; CDR3nt: TGTGCCAGCAGCCCAGGGGGGACAAAGAATTCACCCCTCCACTTT
abundance: once; j_gene: TRBJ2-1; d_gene: -; v_gene: TRBV7-2; CDR3aa: CASSFGPGSNEQFF; CDR3nt: TGTGCCAGCAGCTTCGGCCCAGGGTCCAATGAGCAGTTCTTC
abundance: -; j_gene: TRBJ2-2; d_gene: TRBD2; v_gene: TRBV9; CDR3aa: CASSPGGANTGELFF; CDR3nt: TGTGCCAGCAGCCCCGGGGGGGCGAACACCGGGGAGCTGTTTTTT
abundance: -; j_gene: TRBJ1-4; d_gene: TRBD1; v_gene: TRBV29-1; CDR3aa: CSVGGTGRKNEKLFF; CDR3nt: TGCAGCGTTGGGGGGACAGGACGGAAAAATGAAAAACTGTTTTTT
abundance: -; j_gene: TRBJ1-4; d_gene: -; v_gene: TRBV7-9; CDR3aa: CASSGRGGEKLFF; CDR3nt: TGTGCCAGCAGCGGTCGCGGCGGTGAAAAACTGTTTTTT
abundance: -; j_gene: TRBJ2-5; d_gene: -; v_gene: TRBV12-5; CDR3aa: CASGPPEETQYF; CDR3nt: TGTGCTAGTGGTCCCCCCGAAGAGACCCAGTACTTC
abundance: once; j_gene: TRBJ1-5; d_gene: TRBD1; v_gene: TRBV6-4; CDR3aa: CASSEWETGDQPQHF; CDR3nt: TGTGCCAGCAGTGAATGGGAAACAGGGGATCAGCCCCAGCATTTT
abundance: once; j_gene: TRBJ1-1; d_gene: TRBD1; v_gene: TRBV5-1; CDR3aa: CASSAQTPQGITEAFF; CDR3nt: TGCGCCAGCAGCGCACAGACACCACAGGGGATAACTGAAGCTTTCTTT
abundance: -; j_gene: TRBJ1-3; d_gene: -; v_gene: TRBV7-2; CDR3aa: CASQGSFSGNTIYF; CDR3nt: TGTGCCAGCCAGGGATCCTTCTCTGGAAACACCATATATTTT
abundance: -; j_gene: TRBJ1-4; d_gene: -; v_gene: TRBV27; CDR3aa: CASSSFATGATNEKLFF; CDR3nt: TGTGCCAGCAGTTCATTCGCGACAGGTGCAACTAATGAAAAACTGTTTTTT
abundance: -; j_gene: TRBJ1-6; d_gene: -; v_gene: TRBV5-1; CDR3aa: CASSLSARVDNSPLHF; CDR3nt: TGCGCCAGCAGCTTGAGCGCCAGGGTGGATAATTCACCCCTCCACTTT
abundance: -; j_gene: TRBJ1-2; d_gene: -; v_gene: TRBV10-3; CDR3aa: CAISGEGQLYGYTF; CDR3nt: TGTGCCATCAGTGGGGAAGGACAGCTCTATGGCTACACCTTC
abundance: -; j_gene: TRBJ2-5; d_gene: TRBD1; v_gene: TRBV28; CDR3aa: CASSSTGTGTQYF; CDR3nt: TGTGCCAGCAGTTCGACAGGGACGGGGACCCAGTACTTC
abundance: -; j_gene: TRBJ1-6; d_gene: -; v_gene: TRBV7-6; CDR3aa: CASRQTAGNSPLHF; CDR3nt: TGTGCCAGCAGACAGACGGCGGGTAATTCACCCCTCCACTTT
abundance: -; j_gene: TRBJ2-7; d_gene: -; v_gene: TRBV10-3; CDR3aa: CAISGLTLLESKYEQYF; CDR3nt: TGTGCCATCAGTGGCTTGACTCTTTTAGAGAGTAAATACGAGCAGTACTTC
abundance: -; j_gene: TRBJ1-2; d_gene: -; v_gene: TRBV6-5; CDR3aa: CASSPLRGNYGYTF; CDR3nt: TGTGCCAGCAGTCCGCTCAGGGGAAACTATGGCTACACCTTC